This entry lists 23 T cell receptor beta chains sequenced from one sample in a study of T cells in Graves' hyperthyroidism and ophthalmopathy. There were TCR beta CDR3 regions amplified from RNA transcripts. Using the HTBI primer set, a first-round RT-PCR was run on the TCR CDR3. Via MiXCR, TCRdb re-called the multiplex PCR reads, giving one row per CDR3 protein. The data show around 290,000 distinct CDR3 sequences, roughly an eighth seen once. The sequencing sample was made of blood. These receptor sequences come from a woman aged 40 to 49 with Graves' hyperthyroidism.

This clonotype was seen a handful of times. This chain connects TRBV24-1 to TRBJ2-7, with D unclear. CDR3 length: 14 residues. The V gene lost 2 bases and the J gene lost 0 bases, with 7 bases spanning the gap. CDR1 is KGHDR, CDR2 SFDVKD, per germline. The CDR3 region has the DNA TGTGCCACCAGTGATTCCGGGTTCTCCTACGAGCAGTACTTC. Translation gives CATSDSGFSYEQYF.

This clonotype is classed as medium-sized. The rearrangement uses TRBV12-3 or TRBV12-4 and TRBJ1-1; a weak D match, TRBD1 (6 bases). Trimming stripped 7 bases from V and 5 bases from J, with 17 bases between. This CDR3 has 14 residues. CDR3 amino acids: CASTPPRGWTEAFF. CDR3 DNA sequence: TGTGCCAGCACCCCACCGAGGGGGTGGACTGAAGCTTTCTTT.

This clonotype was observed at least ten times. CDR3 loop: CASSRGRGFLNYGYTF. The CDR3 coding sequence is TGTGCCAGCAGCCGGGGGCGGGGTTTCCTTAACTATGGCTACACCTTC. The rearrangement joins TRBV7-8 to TRBJ1-2; D possibly corresponds to TRBD1 (6 bases). Per germline, CDR1 SGHVS and CDR2 FQNEAQ. The V end lost 5 bases, the J end lost 1 base, and 17 bases lay between the germline ends. CDR3 size: 16 residues.

The chain uses TRBV6-4 and TRBJ1-1; 8 bases align to TRBD1. V lost 6 bases, J lost 9 bases, and 3 bases stayed unmatched. Germline V gene lookup returns CDR1 MRHNA and CDR2 SNTAGT. The CDR3 totals 11 residues. For the CDR3, the DNA is TGTGCCAGCAGACAGGGGGGAAAAGCTTTCTTT. Amino acids: CASRQGGKAFF.

In this sample, this clonotype turned up many times. This chain uses TRBV12-3 or TRBV12-4 with TRBJ1-5, with D hard to call. The V gene lost 7 bases and the J gene lost 6 bases, with 13 bases spanning the gap. The CDR3 is 13 amino acids. The chain's CDR3 is CASTKTPGQPQHF. The CDR3 DNA reads TGTGCCAGCACGAAGACCCCGGGTCAGCCCCAGCATTTT.

This clonotype was observed a few times. The chain joins TRBV20-1 to TRBJ2-1, with D possibly being TRBD1 or TRBD2 (5 bases each). V lost 5 bases to trimming and J lost 7 bases, with 18 bases between them. Germline CDR1 and CDR2: DFQATT and SNEGSKA (reference sequence). CDR3 size: 14 residues. This CDR3 reads CSAGTRVGRNEQFF. The CDR3 DNA is TGCAGTGCTGGGACCAGAGTCGGCCGGAATGAGCAGTTCTTC.

This clonotype was observed at least ten times. The CDR3 DNA reads TGTGCCAGCAGCCCCGTTGGGGCAGGGCCGAAACTCACCGGGGAGCTGTTTTTT. It specifies CASSPVGAGPKLTGELFF. The V and J genes are TRBV7-9 and TRBJ2-2, with D possibly being TRBD1 (5 bases). This CDR3 contains 18 residues. With 5 bases removed from V and 4 bases from J, the gap between germline ends came to 23 bases. Germline CDR1 and CDR2: SEHNR and FQNEAQ (reference sequence).

The chain recombines TRBV15 with TRBJ2-4; 8 bases are a match to TRBD1. Germline V gene lookup returns CDR1 LNHNV and CDR2 YYDKDF (reference sequence). Trimming took 4 bases from V and 1 from J; bases not matched to a gene: 6. CDR3 length: 16 residues. The CDR3 DNA reads as TGTGCCACCAGCATATACAGGGGGGAGGCCAAAAACATTCAGTACTTC. It codes for CATSIYRGEAKNIQYF.

The chain couples TRBV5-4 to TRBJ2-7; no definite D call. This CDR3 contains 15 residues. V was trimmed by 0 bases and J by 7 bases, leaving 17 bases between them. Germline V CDR1 and CDR2: SGHNT, YYREEE (reference sequence). CDR3 bases: TGTGCCAGCAGCTTGGTGGGCTCGGCAACGTGGGAGCAGTACTTC. Translated, it gives CASSLVGSATWEQYF.

This clonotype occurred many times. J is TRBJ1-5 and V is TRBV7-2; 7 nucleotides match TRBD1. The germline V gene encodes CDR1 SGHTA and CDR2 FQGNSA. The CDR3 contains 15 residues. V lost 5 bases, J lost 1 base, and 5 bases stayed unmatched. CDR3 bases: TGTGCCAGCAGCACCACAGGGGTGAGCAATCAGCCCCAGCATTTT. This gives the protein CASSTTGVSNQPQHF.

The genes are TRBV11-2 and TRBJ2-1; perhaps TRBD2 as D (6 bases). V lost 1 base and J 7 bases, leaving 14 bases between the germline ends. This CDR3 is built from 15 residues. Germline-derived CDR1 and CDR2 are SGHAT and FQNNGV. CDR3 loop: CASSLVGGWSNEQFF. CDR3 coding DNA: TGTGCCAGCAGCTTAGTGGGAGGTTGGTCGAATGAGCAGTTCTTC.

This clonotype has a count of ten or more. The chain combines TRBV7-8 with TRBJ2-7; D not certain. Germline V gene sequence: CDR1 SGHVS, CDR2 FQNEAQ. This CDR3 contains 13 residues. The V end was cut by 3 bases, the J end by 1 base, with 7 bases between. CDR3 nucleotides: TGTGCCAGCAGCTTCTATTCTTCCTACGAGCAGTACTTC. Encoded protein: CASSFYSSYEQYF.

On this clonotype: A clone one base away is much larger, so this may be a read error. The J gene is TRBJ2-5, the V gene TRBV7-9; TRBD2 is a possible D gene (6 bases). The CDR3 totals 13 residues. The V and J ends lost 11 bases and 5 bases respectively, with 18 bases between them. The germline CDR1 and CDR2 sequences are SEHNR and FQNEAQ (reference sequence). CDR3 bases: TGTGCCTGCACCGGCTCGGGGGAGGAGACCCAGTACTTC. Amino acid sequence: CACTGSGEETQYF.

This clonotype appeared many times. The rearrangement uses TRBV6-1 and TRBJ1-2; unclear D gene. CDR1 and CDR2 (germline): MNHNS, SASEGT. The CDR3 is 13 residues long. Trimming took off 6 bases at V and 0 bases at J, with 8 bases between the two ends. The CDR3: CASRAAANYGYTF. As DNA, the CDR3 is TGTGCCAGCAGGGCGGCCGCTAACTATGGCTACACCTTC.

This clonotype was observed many times. The chain carries TRBV7-8 and TRBJ2-1; 7 nucleotides align to TRBD1. The CDR3 contains 11 residues. The V gene's germline CDR1 is SGHVS and CDR2 FQNEAQ. The ends lost 9 bases at V and 10 bases at J; junction bases unmatched: 6. The CDR3 DNA sequence: TGTGCCAGTACAGGGGCAAGGGAGCAGTTCTTC. Translation: CASTGAREQFF.

This clonotype was seen more than once but under ten times. The chain combines TRBV7-9 with TRBJ2-7, with 7 nucleotides matching TRBD1. Germline assignment: CDR1 SEHNR and CDR2 FQNEAQ (reference sequence). V was clipped by 2 bases and J by 6 bases; unmatched bases: 10. There are 15 residues in the CDR3. The CDR3 protein is CASSLFDRATGEQYF. The CDR3 DNA is TGTGCCAGCAGCTTATTCGACAGGGCGACGGGCGAGCAGTACTTC.

This chain joins TRBV29-1 and TRBJ2-2; D may be TRBD1 (6 bases). Germline V gene lookup returns CDR1 SQVTM and CDR2 ANQGSEA. V lost 7 bases and J 2 bases, leaving 14 bases between the germline ends. The CDR3 extends over 14 amino acids. The CDR3, as DNA: TGCAGCGGAGCCCGGGACACCAACACCGGGGAGCTGTTTTTT. Translating it yields CSGARDTNTGELFF.

This clonotype was observed a few times. This chain links TRBV7-8 with TRBJ1-1; D gene uncertain. The V gene lost 1 base and the J gene lost 4 bases, with 10 bases spanning the gap. The CDR3 has 14 amino acids. CDR1 is SGHVS, CDR2 FQNEAQ, per germline. The CDR3 sequence is CASSLVFGFTEAFF. In nucleotides, the CDR3 is TGTGCCAGCAGCTTAGTGTTTGGGTTCACTGAAGCTTTCTTT.

This clonotype was found many times. This chain uses TRBV28 with TRBJ1-1; D might be TRBD1 (5 bases). There are 12 residues in the CDR3. Trimming stripped 7 bases from V and 4 bases from J, with 10 bases between. Germline V gene sequence: CDR1 MDHEN, CDR2 SYDVKM. The CDR3 coding sequence is TGTGCCAGCAAGACAGCCTCCACTGAAGCTTTCTTT. Protein: CASKTASTEAFF.

Remarks on this clonotype: Possible read error: a much larger clone is one base away. The CDR3 does not close with the conserved phenylalanine or tryptophan, likely indicating a read error. The chain joins TRBV5-1 to TRBJ2-1; 9 bases map to TRBD2. With V trimmed by 5 bases and J by 2 bases, 5 bases remained unmatched. Germline V gene data show CDR1 as SGHRS and CDR2 as YFSETQ. This CDR3 is 15 amino acids long. Here the CDR3 DNA reads TGCGCCAGCAGACAATCTAGCGGGACCTACAATGAGCAGTTCCTC. Its protein product is CASRQSSGTYNEQFL.

As for this clonotype: A much larger clonotype is one base distant, so this may be a read error. The chain has TRBV6-1 and TRBJ1-1, with 8 bases matching TRBD1. The CDR3 contains 13 residues. The germline V gene has CDR1 MNHNS and CDR2 SASEGT. Germline trimming cut 7 bases from V and 1 base from J; bases unmatched to any gene: 2. CDR3 sequence reads: CASTDRENTEAFF. The CDR3 DNA is TGTGCCAGCACGGACAGGGAGAACACTGAAGCTTTCTTT.

Many counts were recorded for this clonotype. CDR3 sequence reads: CSVTQGDTEAFF. The CDR3 nucleotides read TGCAGTGTCACCCAGGGGGACACTGAAGCTTTCTTT. V usage is TRBV20-1 and J usage is TRBJ1-1, with 7 bases aligning to TRBD1. The V and J ends lost 7 bases and 3 bases, in that order; junction bases with no gene match: 5. Germline CDR1 DFQATT, CDR2 SNEGSKA (reference sequence). The CDR3 consists of 12 residues.

The rearrangement links TRBV19 to TRBJ1-1; no reliable D call. There are 13 residues in the CDR3. Trimming removed 3 bases from V and 1 base from J, with 6 bases in between. Germline assignment: CDR1 LNHDA and CDR2 SQIVND (reference sequence). The CDR3 bases are TGTGCCAGTAGTATCCGGAAGAACACTGAAGCTTTCTTT. This gives the protein CASSIRKNTEAFF. The full variable domain, completed using reference TRBV19 and TRBJ1-1, is DGGITQSPKYLFRKEGQNVTLSCEQNLNHDAMYWYRQDPGQGLRLIYYSQIVNDFQKGDIAEGYSVSREKKESFPLTVTSAQKNPTAFYLCASSIRKNTEAFFGQGTRLTVV.